One and the same sample provided the 30 T cell receptor beta chains below, sequenced in a study of PD-1 blockade in classical Hodgkin lymphoma. Relapse was seen in all patients after autologous stem cell transplantation, and brentuximab vedotin exposure was variable. The method was immunoSEQ multiplex PCR; TCRdb's version includes in-frame clones alone and lacks a portion of them. In the table there are around 20,000 clones, around 80% of which are singletons. Here the sequenced sample was peripheral blood mononuclear cells (PBMCs), taken before the second cycle of nivolumab. These receptors were taken from a human donor with classical Hodgkin lymphoma.

V is TRBV4-2 and J is TRBJ2-1, with 15 bases fitting TRBD2. The CDR3 has 21 residues. The V gene's germline CDR1 is LGHNA and CDR2 YNFKEQ. The ends lost 1 base at V and 0 bases at J; junction bases unmatched: 10. The CDR3, as DNA: TGTGCCAGCAGCCAAGGCGTGGGGACTAGCGGGGGGAAAAGCTCCTACAATGAGCAGTTCTTC. This translates into CASSQGVGTSGGKSSYNEQFF.

V is TRBV10-1 and J is TRBJ1-1; 12 positions match TRBD1. The CDR3 spans 13 residues. Germline CDR1 WNHNN, CDR2 SYGVQD (reference sequence). Written as DNA, the CDR3 is TGCGTCGGGACAGGGGGCGACCTCACTGAAGCTTTCTTT. Protein product: CVGTGGDLTEAFF.

The chain employs TRBV7-9 and TRBJ1-2; 7 nucleotides match TRBD1. From germline, CDR1 is SEHNR and CDR2 FQNEAQ (reference sequence). After removal of 2 bases from V and 5 bases from J, the junction contained 8 bases not matched to a gene. This CDR3 region has 15 residues. The CDR3 DNA reads TGTGCCAGCAGCTTATCTGGGACAGAGCTTTATGGCTACACCTTC. This translates into CASSLSGTELYGYTF.

This clone has just one count. The gene calls are TRBV6-5 and TRBJ2-3; D call uncertain. V was trimmed by 0 bases and J by 6 bases, leaving 7 bases between them. This CDR3 has 13 residues. Germline CDR1 and CDR2: MNHEY and SVGAGI. The CDR3 sequence is CASSYSLGDTQYF. CDR3 sequence (DNA): TGTGCCAGCAGTTACTCCTTGGGGGATACGCAGTATTTT.

This CDR3 is CASSLFVGYEQYF. Written as DNA, the CDR3 is TGTGCCAGCAGCTTGTTTGTGGGCTACGAGCAGTACTTC. The chain is built from TRBV5-4 and TRBJ2-7; no firm D call. Trimming took off 1 base at V and 3 bases at J, with 8 bases between the two ends. The CDR3 extends over 13 amino acids. Germline V gene lookup returns CDR1 SGHNT and CDR2 YYREEE (reference sequence).

The V call is TRBV15, the J call TRBJ2-3, with TRBD2 identical over 8 bases. The CDR3 is 13 amino acids. The ends lost 3 bases at V and 5 bases at J; junction bases unmatched: 1. Germline CDR1 and CDR2: LNHNV and YYDKDF (reference sequence). The chain's CDR3 is CATSSGGVDTQYF. In nucleotides, the CDR3 is TGTGCCACCAGCAGCGGGGGGGTAGATACGCAGTATTTT.

This chain joins TRBV9 and TRBJ2-1; unclear D gene. Germline CDR1 reads SGDLS; CDR2 reads YYNGEE. Trimming cost V 2 bases and J 15 bases, with 27 bases left between them. The CDR3 contains 16 residues. The CDR3 DNA reads TGTGCCAGCAGCGTCAACGCGGAACCCTACAATGAGTGTGCGTTCTTC. Its protein is CASSVNAEPYNECAFF. The variable domain in full, with the rest retrieved from reference TRBV9 and TRBJ2-1, is DSGVTQTPKHLITATGQRVTLRCSPRSGDLSVYWYQQSLDQGLQFLIQYYNGEERAKGNILERFSAQQFPDLHSELNLSSLELGDSALYFCASSVNAEPYNECAFFGPGTRLTVL.

The chain employs TRBV5-1 and TRBJ1-6; TRBD1 is a possible D gene (6 bases). CDR1 and CDR2 (germline): SGHRS, YFSETQ. The V and J ends lost 2 bases and 8 bases respectively, with 17 bases between them. The CDR3 is 16 residues long. CDR3 in DNA: TGCGCCAGCAGCTTAAGTCCGGGACAAAGAGATTCACCCCTCCACTTT. It translates to CASSLSPGQRDSPLHF.

The CDR3 sequence is CASSSGETQYF. The CDR3 nucleotides are TGTGCCAGCAGCTCGGGGGAGACCCAGTACTTC. The chain uses TRBV11-2 and TRBJ2-5, with D possibly matching TRBD2 (5 bases). CDR3 length: 11 residues. Germline CDR1 is SGHAT and CDR2 is FQNNGV. The V and J ends lost 4 bases and 5 bases respectively, with 5 bases between them.

This clone was counted a few times. The J gene is TRBJ1-4, the V gene TRBV27; weak D call: TRBD1 (5 bases). The germline gives CDR1 MNHEY, CDR2 SMNVEV (reference sequence). The CDR3 totals 14 residues. V lost 5 bases and J 12 bases, leaving 19 bases between the germline ends. CDR3 in DNA: TGTGCCAGCAGTATTGGGACCGCCCTTGGGGAACTGTTTTTT. Translation gives CASSIGTALGELFF. The whole variable domain, remainder taken from reference TRBV27 and TRBJ1-4, is EAQVTQNPRYLITVTGKKLTVTCSQNMNHEYMSWYRQDPGLGLRQIYYSMNVEVTDKGDVPEGYKVSRKEKRNFPLILESPSPNQTSLYFCASSIGTALGELFFGSGTQLSVL.

This clone has more than one count but fewer than ten. The chain couples TRBV28 to TRBJ2-3, with 7 bases identical to TRBD1. There are 16 residues in the CDR3. The V segment lost 6 bases and the J segment 0 bases; nucleotides outside the gene matches: 9. Germline CDR1 is MDHEN and CDR2 is SYDVKM. The CDR3 region is CASSIFPGQSTDTQYF. The CDR3 DNA reads as TGTGCCAGCAGCATCTTTCCGGGACAGAGCACAGATACGCAGTATTTT.

Concerning this clone: The junction departs from the called germline gene at one end, perhaps through a read error. The chain recombines TRBV6-5 with TRBJ2-5; tentative D call: TRBD1 (5 bases). The V gene's germline CDR1 is MNHEY and CDR2 SVGAGI. The CDR3 extends over 13 amino acids. The CDR3 bases are TGTGCCAGCAGTTCTCGCCTGGACACCCCGACAAACTTC. This sequence encodes CASSSRLDTPTNF.

J is TRBJ2-1 and V is TRBV5-4; D gene uncertain. Trimming stripped 2 bases from V and 8 bases from J, with 14 bases between. The germline V gene encodes CDR1 SGHNT and CDR2 YYREEE (reference sequence). The CDR3 runs to 14 residues. CDR3 DNA: TGTGCCAGCAGCTTTAATCCTAGTCGCGATGAGCAGTTCTTC. It is translated as CASSFNPSRDEQFF.

The V gene is TRBV12-5, the J gene TRBJ2-5; 9 bases align to TRBD1. CDR3 length: 15 residues. Losses at the gene ends were 1 base for V and 4 bases for J; bases not matched to a gene: 4. Germline lookup yields CDR1 LGHNT and CDR2 FRNRAP. CDR3 nucleotide sequence: TGTGCTAGTGGTTTGGGGGCGGACAGGGGAGAGACCCAGTACTTC. Residues: CASGLGADRGETQYF. Full variable domain (remainder filled in from reference TRBV12-5 and TRBJ2-5): DARVTQTPRHKVTEMGQEVTMRCQPILGHNTVFWYRQTMMQGLELLAYFRNRAPLDDSGMPKDRFSAEMPDATLATLKIQPSEPRDSAVYFCASGLGADRGETQYFGPGTRLLVL.

The rearrangement joins TRBV7-2 to TRBJ2-3; 14 nucleotides match TRBD2. The CDR3 loop spans 15 amino acids. After removal of 5 bases from V and 5 bases from J, the junction contained 3 bases not matched to a gene. Per germline, CDR1 SGHTA and CDR2 FQGNSA. This chain's CDR3 is CASSPTSGGVDTQYF. Here the CDR3 DNA reads TGTGCCAGCAGCCCGACTAGCGGGGGGGTAGATACGCAGTATTTT.

J is TRBJ2-3 and V is TRBV12-5; 15 positions match TRBD2. This CDR3 contains 16 residues. Trimming took 6 bases from V and 2 from J; bases not matched to a gene: 3. The V gene's germline CDR1 is LGHNT and CDR2 FRNRAP. The CDR3, as DNA: TGTGCTAGTGGCGGGACTAGCGGGGGGTTCACAGATACGCAGTATTTT. Translating gives CASGGTSGGFTDTQYF.

V usage is TRBV28 and J usage is TRBJ2-7, with D tentatively TRBD2 (6 bases). Germline-derived CDR1 and CDR2 are MDHEN and SYDVKM. Trimming took 1 base from V and 3 from J, leaving 10 bases between them. The CDR3 is 14 amino acids. CDR3 bases: TGTGCCAGCAGTTTATTGGGGGGAATCTACGAGCAGTACTTC. Protein sequence: CASSLLGGIYEQYF. Combining the CDR3 with reference TRBV28 and TRBJ2-7 gives the whole variable domain DVKVTQSSRYLVKRTGEKVFLECVQDMDHENMFWYRQDPGLGLRLIYFSYDVKMKEKGDIPEGYSVSREKKERFSLILESASTNQTSMYLCASSLLGGIYEQYFGPGTRLTVT.

V is TRBV5-1 and J is TRBJ2-3, with no clear D. This CDR3 contains 11 residues. CDR1 and CDR2 (germline): SGHRS, YFSETQ. V was shortened by 3 bases and J by 4 bases, with 3 bases between the two germline ends. For the CDR3, the DNA is TGCGCCAGCAGCTCCCCAGATACGCAGTATTTT. This codes for CASSSPDTQYF.

This clone was counted a single time. This sequence joins TRBV9 and TRBJ2-5, with TRBD2 identical over 7 bases. The CDR3 has 16 residues. Per germline, CDR1 SGDLS and CDR2 YYNGEE. Unmatched junction bases numbered 9, after V lost 4 bases and J lost 0 bases. The CDR3 is CASSPGGSGYQETQYF. In DNA, the CDR3 is TGTGCCAGCAGCCCTGGGGGTAGCGGGTACCAAGAGACCCAGTACTTC.

The rearrangement joins TRBV6-1 to TRBJ1-2; TRBD1 might be the D (6 bases). CDR1 and CDR2 (germline): MNHNS, SASEGT. The CDR3 runs to 14 residues. V lost 4 bases to trimming and J lost 8 bases, with 17 bases between them. The chain's CDR3 is CASSANGGQGGYTF. As DNA, the CDR3 is TGTGCCAGCAGTGCGAACGGGGGACAAGGCGGCTACACCTTC.

This chain uses TRBV19 with TRBJ1-2; D not resolved. The V and J ends lost 5 bases and 2 bases respectively, with 18 bases between them. CDR1 is LNHDA and CDR2 is SQIVND in the germline V gene (reference sequence). This CDR3 is built from 16 residues. The CDR3 nucleotides are TGTGCCAGTAGTCCTGGAAAGGACCCGGACAACTATGGCTACACCTTC. Protein sequence: CASSPGKDPDNYGYTF.

J is TRBJ2-7 and V is TRBV7-1; tentative D call: TRBD1 (6 bases). TRBV7-1 is an ORF, and what it does is uncertain. Trimming removed 5 bases at V and 3 bases at J, with 14 bases between. The CDR3 is made up of 14 amino acids. The CDR3 DNA reads TGTGCCAGCAGCCGCCAACAGGGTTACTACGAGCAGTACTTC. This gives the protein CASSRQQGYYEQYF.

The rearrangement links TRBV5-6 to TRBJ1-2; D is possibly TRBD1 (5 bases). The CDR3 length is 15 residues. Germline values: CDR1 SGHDT, CDR2 YYEEEE. Trimming removed 1 base from V and 3 bases from J, with 13 bases in between. The CDR3 DNA reads TGTGCCAGCAGCTTGCCGGGGCCTGTCGACTATGGCTACACCTTC. This codes for CASSLPGPVDYGYTF. The whole variable domain, remainder taken from reference TRBV5-6 and TRBJ1-2, is DAGVTQSPTHLIKTRGQQVTLRCSPKSGHDTVSWYQQALGQGPQFIFQYYEEEERQRGNFPDRFSGHQFPNYSSELNVNALLLGDSALYLCASSLPGPVDYGYTFGSGTRLTVV.

The chain links TRBV6-6 to TRBJ2-7; TRBD1 aligns across 9 bases. The CDR3 has 14 residues. J gave up 5 bases and V 8 bases, and 10 bases lay outside the gene matches. Germline values: CDR1 MNHNY, CDR2 SVGAGI (reference sequence). CDR3 bases: TGTGCCAGCGGCCTAAGGGACAGGGTAAACGAGCAGTACTTC. Its protein is CASGLRDRVNEQYF.

The chain links TRBV10-3 to TRBJ2-1; possibly TRBD1 for D (5 bases). This CDR3 spans 11 amino acids. V dropped 11 bases and J dropped 4 bases, with 9 bases sitting between them. Germline V gene data show CDR1 as ENHRY and CDR2 as SYGVKD. The CDR3 is CAPTEYNEQFF. Here the CDR3 DNA reads TGTGCCCCGACAGAATACAATGAGCAGTTCTTC.

The V and J genes are TRBV2 and TRBJ2-1; 7 bases align to TRBD1. CDR3 length: 14 amino acids. V shed 7 bases and J 9 bases; nucleotides not matched to a gene: 12. CDR1 is SNHLY and CDR2 is FYNNEI in the germline V gene. The CDR3 DNA is TGTGCCAGCAATCTGGAACAGGGGCTAGGTGAGCAGTTCTTC. Translated: CASNLEQGLGEQFF. Complete variable domain (other parts from reference TRBV2 and TRBJ2-1): EPEVTQTPSHQVTQMGQEVILRCVPISNHLYFYWYRQILGQKVEFLVSFYNNEISEKSEIFDDQFSVERPDGSNFTLKIRSTKLEDSAMYFCASNLEQGLGEQFFGPGTRLTVL.

The chain has TRBV12-5 and TRBJ1-3; 9 bases agree with TRBD1. The CDR3 loop spans 15 amino acids. V dropped 3 bases and J dropped 4; count of bases not matched to a gene: 4. Germline V CDR1 and CDR2: LGHNT, FRNRAP. This chain's CDR3 is CASGLGQGTGNTIYF. Here the CDR3 DNA reads TGTGCTAGTGGTTTAGGACAGGGGACAGGAAACACCATATATTTT.

The rearrangement links TRBV5-8 to TRBJ2-3, with TRBD2 matching over 12 bases. Germline CDR1 reads SGHTS; CDR2 reads YDEGEE. V dropped 4 bases and J dropped 2; count of bases not matched to a gene: 17. The CDR3 covers 20 residues. CDR3 nucleotide sequence: TGTGCCAGCAGCGACTCGCGAGGGGACGGACTAGCGGGGTACACAGATACGCAGTATTTT. Protein product: CASSDSRGDGLAGYTDTQYF.

The chain is built from TRBV2 and TRBJ2-5, with 8 bases lining up with TRBD2. This CDR3 has 15 residues. Germline assignment: CDR1 SNHLY and CDR2 FYNNEI. V was pared by 5 bases and J by 5 bases, with 10 bases of the junction left unmatched. CDR3 bases: TGTGCCAGCAGTATCCTTCGGGGGGGTTCCGAGACCCAGTACTTC. Amino acids: CASSILRGGSETQYF.

The chain carries TRBV11-3 and TRBJ2-1; D is undetermined. Germline assignment: CDR1 SGHNT and CDR2 YENEEA. Trimming cost V 5 bases and J 4 bases, with 9 bases left between them. The CDR3 length is 13 residues. The CDR3 DNA reads as TGTGCCAGCAGCCTGGACGGATACAATGAGCAGTTCTTC. This sequence encodes CASSLDGYNEQFF.